The clone carrying this TCR beta chain was observed at least ten times. The sample belongs to a study of human T cells and chemical hapten exposure. The wider study: Upper inner arm skin measuring approximately 2 cm by approximately 2 cm received 2% DPC for sensitization.

Time point given: patch test 3, about 24 weeks after DPC sensitization. The treatment here: therapeutic diphenylcyclopropenone sensitization with weekly scalp DPC. Someone pulled total RNA out of unfractionated whole blood. Each CDR3 protein is one row after TCRdb ran MiXCR on the RACE reads. Of around 110,000 distinct CDR3 sequences in the sample, approximately 10% were seen once. The sequenced sample was whole blood, obtained in connection with sensitization to the hapten diphenylcyclopropenone (DPC). The receptor comes from a woman aged 45-65 years with alopecia areata. Some clones in this sample may be carry-over from other donors' samples.

CDR3 bases: TGTGCCAGCAGCCCGATGACAGGGGGAGAGACCCAGTACTTC. Amino acids: CASSPMTGGETQYF. The rearrangement uses TRBV7-9 and TRBJ2-5, with TRBD1 matching over 9 bases. The CDR3 loop spans 14 amino acids. CDR1 and CDR2 (germline): SEHNR, FQNEAQ (reference sequence). V was pared by 5 bases and J by 4 bases, with 5 bases of the junction left unmatched.